This TCR beta chain derives from a study of T-cell memory formation after mild COVID-19. The CDR3 contains 15 residues. V lost 2 bases to trimming and J lost 1 base, with 9 bases between them. CDR1 KGHSY and CDR2 FQNENV come from the germline V gene. TCRdb reanalysed the 5' RACE reads using MiXCR and keeps one entry per CDR3 protein. The data show under 90,000 distinct CDR3 sequences, roughly 14% seen once. Study-level points and caveats: Clones contracting across day 15 to 85 had a balanced CD4/CD8 profile; later expanding clones leaned CD4+. Memory cells collected pre-infection included some clones that later responded, suggesting cross-reactive memory joined.

Comments on this clonotype: What it binds is unknown.

This chain joins TRBV16 and TRBJ1-5, with D possibly being TRBD1 (5 bases). Sequencing was done on a sample of PBMCs or a T cell subset sorted from them (not recorded which). This sequence was found in an adult woman who had mild COVID-19 (a few samples of this study predate the infection). Cell type and time point are not known. The chain's CDR3 is CASSQRDYSNQPQHF. CDR3 in DNA: TGTGCCAGCAGCCAAAGGGACTACAGCAATCAGCCCCAGCATTTT.